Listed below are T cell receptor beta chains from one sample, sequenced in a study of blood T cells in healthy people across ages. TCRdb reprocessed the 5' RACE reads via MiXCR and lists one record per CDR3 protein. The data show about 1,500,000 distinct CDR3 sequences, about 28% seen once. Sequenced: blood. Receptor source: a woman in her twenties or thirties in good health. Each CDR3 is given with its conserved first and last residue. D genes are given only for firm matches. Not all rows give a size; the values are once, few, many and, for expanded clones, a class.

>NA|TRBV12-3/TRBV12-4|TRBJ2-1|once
TGTGCCAGCAGTTCCAGGGGGACTAGGGGGCACGTCGAAGGAGGCAATGAGCAGTTCTTC
CASSSRGTRGHVEGGNEQFF
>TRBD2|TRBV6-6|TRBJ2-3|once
TGTGCCAGTCTACTAGCGGGGGGGAATACGCAGTATTTT
CASLLAGGNTQYF
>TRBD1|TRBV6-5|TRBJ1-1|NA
TGTGCCAGCAGTTACTCAAGTCAGGGGGTCAGGAACACTGAAGCTTTCTTT
CASSYSSQGVRNTEAFF
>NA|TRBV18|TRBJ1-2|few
TGTGCCAGCTCACCCCTAGGGGATGGCTACACCTTC
CASSPLGDGYTF
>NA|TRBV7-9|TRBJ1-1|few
TGTGCCAGCAGCGCATGGAGGGGGAACACTGAAGCTTTCTTT
CASSAWRGNTEAFF
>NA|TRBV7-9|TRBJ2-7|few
TGTGCCAGCAGCTTAGGTCGCCTAGCCGGGGACGAGCAGTACTTC
CASSLGRLAGDEQYF
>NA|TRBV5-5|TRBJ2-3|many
TGTGCCAGCGCCCCGGGAGACACAGATACGCAGTATTTT
CASAPGDTDTQYF
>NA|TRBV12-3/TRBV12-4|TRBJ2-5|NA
TGTGCCAGCACCTCGCAATGGGTTGAGACCCAGTACTTC
CASTSQWVETQYF
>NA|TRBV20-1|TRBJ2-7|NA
TGCAGTGCAAATCCCAACCTAGTGGGGGGCAGCTCCTACGAGCAGTACTTC
CSANPNLVGGSSYEQYF
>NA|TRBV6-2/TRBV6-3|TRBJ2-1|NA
TGTGCCAGCGGCGGGGACAATGAGCAGTTCTTC
CASGGDNEQFF
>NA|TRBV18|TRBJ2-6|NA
TGTGCCAGCTCACCGTGGTCGGCTGGTGCCAACGTCCTGACTTTC
CASSPWSAGANVLTF
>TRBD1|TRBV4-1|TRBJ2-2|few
TGCGCCAGCGCCCACAGGGGGCGCACCGGGGAGCTGTTTTTT
CASAHRGRTGELFF
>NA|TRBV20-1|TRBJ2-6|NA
TGCAGTGCTCTCAGGATCTCTGGGGCCAACATCCTGACTTTC
CSALRISGANILTF
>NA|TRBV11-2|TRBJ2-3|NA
TGTGTCAGCAGCTCCACCGAGCATCCAGATACGCAGTATTTT
CVSSSTEHPDTQYF
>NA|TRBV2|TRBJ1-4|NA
TGTGCCAGCAGTCCCAGTGAAAATAATGAAAAACTGTTTTTT
CASSPSENNEKLFF